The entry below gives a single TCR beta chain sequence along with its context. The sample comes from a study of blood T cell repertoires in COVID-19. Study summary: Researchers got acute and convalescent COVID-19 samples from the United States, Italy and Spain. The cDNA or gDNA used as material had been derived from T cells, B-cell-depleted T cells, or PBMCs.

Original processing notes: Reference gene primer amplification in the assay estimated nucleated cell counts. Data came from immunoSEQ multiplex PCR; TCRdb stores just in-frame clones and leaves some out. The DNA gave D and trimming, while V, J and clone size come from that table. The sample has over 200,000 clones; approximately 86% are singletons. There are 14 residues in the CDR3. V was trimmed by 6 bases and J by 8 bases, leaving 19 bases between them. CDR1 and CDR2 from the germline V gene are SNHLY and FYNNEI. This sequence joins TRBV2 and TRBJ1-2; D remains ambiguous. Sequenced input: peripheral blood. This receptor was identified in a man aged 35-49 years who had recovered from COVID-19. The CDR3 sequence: CASRLDNPGVGYTF. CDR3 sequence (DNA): TGTGCCAGCAGGTTAGACAACCCCGGGGTCGGCTACACCTTC.